Shown below are 13 T cell receptor beta chains from a single sample sequenced in a study of T cells in Graves' hyperthyroidism and ophthalmopathy. Using RNA transcripts as the source, TCR beta CDR3 regions were amplified. HTBI primers were the set used in a first-round RT-PCR of the TCR CDR3. MiXCR, applied by TCRdb to the multiplex PCR reads, yields one record per CDR3 protein. The sample lists around 350,000 distinct CDR3 sequences, about a fifth occurring once. The sequencing input was blood. The receptors shown here come from a woman between 18 and 30 years old with Graves' hyperthyroidism.

This clonotype was recorded at least ten times. The chain joins TRBV11-3 to TRBJ2-5; no reliable D call. V dropped 5 bases and J dropped 3 bases, with 10 bases sitting between them. This CDR3 has 13 residues. Germline V CDR1 and CDR2: SGHNT, YENEEA. The CDR3 DNA sequence: TGTGCCAGCAGCAACGGACGCGAAGAGACCCAGTACTTC. Encoded protein: CASSNGREETQYF.

This clonotype occurred many times. The rearrangement uses TRBV9 and TRBJ2-7, with D unresolved. Looked up from germline, CDR1 is SGDLS and CDR2 is YYNGEE. The CDR3 totals 16 residues. V was pared by 3 bases and J by 4 bases, with 20 bases between. CDR3 in DNA: TGTGCCAGCAGCGCAGGCCCCTCGGGTGACCGTTACGAGCAGTACTTC. Translating it yields CASSAGPSGDRYEQYF.

In this sample, this clonotype turned up many times. CDR3 in amino acids: CASRTDLTGGHGYTF. CDR3 DNA: TGTGCCAGCAGAACAGACTTAACAGGGGGGCATGGCTACACCTTC. The J gene is TRBJ1-2, the V gene TRBV27; TRBD1 aligns across 8 bases. V lost 6 bases and J lost 6; bases outside the gene matches: 12. In germline, CDR1 is MNHEY, CDR2 SMNVEV (reference sequence). This CDR3 spans 15 amino acids.

This clonotype was found many times. This chain connects TRBV11-2 to TRBJ2-7; D unresolved. Trimming took off 6 bases at V and 3 bases at J, with 12 bases between the two ends. Germline CDR1 SGHAT, CDR2 FQNNGV. CDR3 length: 13 residues. The DNA for the CDR3 is TGTGCCAGCAGGCCCATTGGGAACTACGAGCAGTACTTC. It encodes CASRPIGNYEQYF.

In its sample, this clonotype was seen many times. V usage is TRBV24-1 and J usage is TRBJ2-7, with no clear D. Trimming pared 4 bases from V and 12 bases from J, leaving 6 bases between. Germline values: CDR1 KGHDR, CDR2 SFDVKD. The CDR3 has 9 amino acids. The CDR3 bases are TGTGCCACCAGTGAATCGCGGTACTTC. Its protein product is CATSESRYF.

The chain employs TRBV5-1 and TRBJ2-1; D could derive from TRBD1 or TRBD2 (5 bases each). CDR1 is SGHRS and CDR2 is YFSETQ in the germline V gene. Trimming shortened V by 6 bases and J by 6 bases, and 19 bases separated the two germline ends. The CDR3 spans 15 residues. CDR3 in DNA: TGCGCCAGCAACTTAAGACCGGGACCCAGCAATGAGCAGTTCTTC. Translating it yields CASNLRPGPSNEQFF.

This clonotype was recorded many times. The chain's CDR3 is CASREGLTKAFF. The CDR3 DNA follows: TGTGCCAGCAGAGAGGGATTAACGAAAGCTTTCTTT. The rearrangement joins TRBV2 to TRBJ1-1; the D is unclear. This CDR3 region has 12 residues. Germline V gene sequence: CDR1 SNHLY, CDR2 FYNNEI. V lost 6 bases and J lost 9, with 14 bases in between.

Many counts were recorded for this clonotype. The J gene is TRBJ2-2, the V gene TRBV12-3 or TRBV12-4; the D gene could be TRBD1 or TRBD2 (5 bases each). V was clipped by 8 bases and J by 4 bases, with 14 bases between them. The CDR3 covers 14 residues. The CDR3 reads CASGWDGRTGELFF. CDR3 DNA sequence: TGTGCCAGCGGATGGGACGGACGCACCGGGGAGCTGTTTTTT.

This clonotype was seen at least ten times. The chain employs TRBV20-1 and TRBJ1-2; D is unclear. The germline gives CDR1 DFQATT, CDR2 SNEGSKA (reference sequence). The CDR3 spans 13 residues. The germline V and J ends were trimmed by 3 bases and 8 bases, with 16 bases remaining between them. The CDR3 protein is CSARALTHSGYTF. The CDR3 DNA sequence: TGCAGTGCTAGGGCCTTAACTCACTCGGGCTACACCTTC.

The table lists this clonotype with many counts. V is TRBV6-1 and J is TRBJ1-2, with TRBD1 as a possible D gene (6 bases). The CDR3 consists of 14 residues. The germline V and J ends were trimmed by 4 bases and 3 bases, with 12 bases remaining between them. Germline-derived CDR1 and CDR2 are MNHNS and SASEGT. This CDR3 reads CASSANRVYYGYTF. The CDR3 nucleotides read TGTGCCAGCAGTGCCAACAGGGTTTACTATGGCTACACCTTC.

This clonotype has a count of ten or more. The chain employs TRBV11-2 and TRBJ1-1; TRBD1 matches at 10 bases. The germline V gene encodes CDR1 SGHAT and CDR2 FQNNGV. The CDR3 runs to 19 residues. Trimming cost V 5 bases and J 1 base; bases outside gene matches: 16. The CDR3 bases are TGTGCCAGCAGCGCTACTCCGGGGACAGGGGTGAGGGGGAACACTGAAGCTTTCTTT. It encodes CASSATPGTGVRGNTEAFF.

This clonotype occurred a few times. The gene calls are TRBV12-3 or TRBV12-4 and TRBJ1-1, with unresolved D. This CDR3 spans 12 amino acids. V was cut by 5 bases and J by 8 bases, with 12 bases left in between. CDR3 amino acids: CASSLGRSEAFF. The CDR3 DNA reads TGTGCCAGCAGTCTAGGACGTTCGGAAGCTTTCTTT.

The table lists this clonotype with many counts. The rearrangement links TRBV6-5 to TRBJ2-5; 9 nucleotides match TRBD2. V trimming: 4 bases; J trimming: 5 bases; junction bases outside the gene matches: 11. CDR3 length: 16 amino acids. Germline CDR1 and CDR2: MNHEY and SVGAGI. CDR3 sequence: CASSWEAGGGKETQYF. In nucleotides, the CDR3 is TGTGCCAGCAGTTGGGAAGCGGGGGGTGGGAAGGAGACCCAGTACTTC.